This T cell receptor (beta chain) was sequenced in a study of tumor-infiltrating lymphocytes in primary liver carcinoma. Both RNA and DNA were isolated together from roughly 20-30 mg of bulk tissue that had not been sorted. This CDR3 has 17 amino acids. The germline gives CDR1 SGHAT, CDR2 FQNNGV. About this clonotype: The germline gene is not matched at one end of the junction; a read error may be the cause.

With a constant-region primer, TCR beta cDNA was made from approximately 520 ng of total RNA. Sequencing libraries for TCR beta derived from three nested multiplex PCR rounds that used slightly modified ARM-PCR. The study ran its first two PCR rounds for roughly 10 cycles each, using TRBV1-TRBV30 forward primers and a C-beta reverse primer. TCRdb recomputed calls from the multiplex PCR reads with MiXCR, one row per CDR3 protein. Of roughly 120,000 distinct CDR3 sequences listed, roughly three fifths are singletons. The genes are TRBV11-2 and TRBJ2-3; D may be TRBD2 (7 bases). Input material: liver tumor tissue from sampling region 1. The sample's subset: tumor region T1, superior pole. This receptor was obtained from a woman in her sixties with primary liver carcinoma and hepatitis B virus infection. The CDR3 DNA follows: TGTGCCAGCGACTTAGGGGGACTAACGTACACGTCAGATATGCAGTATTTT. Residues: CASDLGGLTYTSDMQYF.